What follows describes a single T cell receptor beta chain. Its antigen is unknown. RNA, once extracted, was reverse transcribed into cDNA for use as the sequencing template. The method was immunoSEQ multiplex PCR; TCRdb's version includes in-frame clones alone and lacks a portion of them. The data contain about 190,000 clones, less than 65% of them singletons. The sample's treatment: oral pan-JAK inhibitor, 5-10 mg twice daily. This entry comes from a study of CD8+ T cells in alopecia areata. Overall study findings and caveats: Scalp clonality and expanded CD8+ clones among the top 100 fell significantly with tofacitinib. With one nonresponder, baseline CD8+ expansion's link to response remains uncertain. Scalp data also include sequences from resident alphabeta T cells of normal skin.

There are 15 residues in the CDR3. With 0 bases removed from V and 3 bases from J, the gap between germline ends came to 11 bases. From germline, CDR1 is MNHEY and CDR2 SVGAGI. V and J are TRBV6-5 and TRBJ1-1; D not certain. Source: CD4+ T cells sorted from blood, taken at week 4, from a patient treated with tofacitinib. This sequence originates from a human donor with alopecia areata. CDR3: CASSYSSGVDTEAFF. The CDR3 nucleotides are TGTGCCAGCAGTTACTCTAGCGGGGTTGACACTGAAGCTTTCTTT.